One and the same sample provided the 14 T cell receptor beta chains below, sequenced in a study of blood T cell repertoires in COVID-19. Assay: immunoSEQ multiplex PCR; the TCRdb copy retains only in-frame clones and omits some. The repertoire holds some 31,000 clones, with approximately 93% as singletons. Sequencing was done on a sample of peripheral blood. The receptors originated from a human donor in a cohort sampled during active COVID-19.

The chain's CDR3 is CASSTPGTGGMVGIAGELFF. Here the CDR3 DNA reads TGTGCCAGTAGTACCCCCGGGACAGGGGGCATGGTTGGTATTGCCGGGGAGCTGTTTTTT. V is TRBV19 and J is TRBJ2-2; 12 bases match TRBD1. The CDR3 length is 20 residues. CDR1 is LNHDA, CDR2 SQIVND, per germline (reference sequence). J lost 6 bases, V lost 4 bases, and 18 bases had no gene match. Full variable domain (missing parts from reference TRBV19 and TRBJ2-2): DGGITQSPKYLFRKEGQNVTLSCEQNLNHDAMYWYRQDPGQGLRLIYYSQIVNDFQKGDIAEGYSVSREKKESFPLTVTSAQKNPTAFYLCASSTPGTGGMVGIAGELFFGEGSRLTVL.

V is TRBV6-4 and J is TRBJ2-7; TRBD2 aligns across 8 bases. After removal of 4 bases from V and 3 bases from J, the junction contained 5 bases not matched to a gene. The CDR3 extends over 14 amino acids. Germline V gene data show CDR1 as MRHNA and CDR2 as SNTAGT. CDR3 residues: CASSGPGGHYEQYF. CDR3 DNA sequence: TGTGCCAGCAGTGGTCCGGGGGGGCACTACGAGCAGTACTTC.

V gene TRBV5-4 combines with J gene TRBJ2-2; D not certain. The CDR3 runs to 13 residues. Trimming took 0 bases from V and 5 from J, leaving 5 bases between them. In germline, CDR1 is SGHNT, CDR2 YYREEE (reference sequence). CDR3 DNA: TGTGCCAGCAGCTTGGATCGTACCGGGGAGCTGTTTTTT. Translation gives CASSLDRTGELFF. The full variable domain, rest sourced from reference TRBV5-4 and TRBJ2-2, is ETGVTQSPTHLIKTRGQQVTLRCSSQSGHNTVSWYQQALGQGPQFIFQYYREEENGRGNFPPRFSGLQFPNYSSELNVNALELDDSALYLCASSLDRTGELFFGEGSRLTVL.

The J gene is TRBJ2-3, the V gene TRBV5-5, with 7 bases identical to TRBD2. Unmatched junction bases numbered 9, after V lost 5 bases and J lost 3 bases. Germline V lookup: CDR1 SGHKS, CDR2 YYEKEE (reference sequence). CDR3 length: 15 amino acids. The CDR3, as DNA: TGTGCCAGCAGTCCACCGGGGGAGGGGACAGATACGCAGTATTTT. Its protein is CASSPPGEGTDTQYF.

The chain recombines TRBV4-1 with TRBJ2-5; 11 nucleotides align to TRBD2. J gave up 5 bases and V 0 bases, and 5 bases lay outside the gene matches. This CDR3 region has 16 residues. Germline assignment: CDR1 MGHRA and CDR2 YSYEKL. The DNA of the CDR3 is TGCGCCAGCAGCCAAGATAGCGGGAGGGTTCCGGAGACCCAGTACTTC. It yields the protein CASSQDSGRVPETQYF.

The chain has TRBV18 and TRBJ2-7, with D hard to call. Germline V lookup: CDR1 KGHSH, CDR2 LQKENI. There are 14 residues in the CDR3. Trimming took 5 bases from V and 1 from J, leaving 12 bases between them. The CDR3 sequence is CASSEQSLSYEQYF. The CDR3 DNA is TGTGCCAGCTCAGAGCAATCCCTTTCCTACGAGCAGTACTTC.

V gene TRBV18 combines with J gene TRBJ2-5, with 8 bases identical to TRBD1. The CDR3 is 16 residues long. CDR1 and CDR2 (germline): KGHSH, LQKENI. V was clipped by 2 bases and J by 2 bases; unmatched bases: 7. In DNA form, the CDR3 reads TGTGCCAGCTCACCATGGACAGGGAATGAACAAGAGACCCAGTACTTC. The encoded protein is CASSPWTGNEQETQYF.

The CDR3 bases are TGTGCCAGCAGCGTAGCGGGAGGCGGGTCCTACGAGCAGTACTTC. Translation: CASSVAGGGSYEQYF. V is TRBV11-3 and J is TRBJ2-7; 10 bases agree with TRBD2. This CDR3 contains 15 residues. V lost 5 bases and J lost 1; bases outside the gene matches: 5. From germline, CDR1 is SGHNT and CDR2 YENEEA.

The chain is built from TRBV19 and TRBJ2-5; possible D gene TRBD1, 6 bases. V lost 5 bases and J lost 5, with 15 bases in between. The CDR3 is 14 residues long. From germline, CDR1 is LNHDA and CDR2 SQIVND (reference sequence). In nucleotides, the CDR3 is TGTGCCAGTAGTTCACAGGGTGTTTCGGAGACCCAGTACTTC. It is translated as CASSSQGVSETQYF.

CDR3 residues: CASSSIRQTATNEKLFF. CDR3 bases: TGTGCCAGCAGTTCCATTAGACAGACAGCAACTAATGAAAAACTGTTTTTT. The chain combines TRBV5-8 with TRBJ1-4; tentatively, D is TRBD1 (5 bases). V lost 5 bases, J lost 0 bases, and 17 bases lay in between. The CDR3 is 17 amino acids. From germline, CDR1 is SGHTS and CDR2 YDEGEE.

The chain employs TRBV2 and TRBJ2-7; tentatively, D is TRBD2 (5 bases). V was pared by 3 bases and J by 2 bases, with 20 bases between. The CDR3 is 17 residues long. Germline values: CDR1 SNHLY, CDR2 FYNNEI. The CDR3 loop is CASSDFLRLAQTYEQYF. The CDR3 DNA reads as TGTGCCAGCAGTGATTTCCTGCGGCTAGCTCAGACCTACGAGCAGTACTTC.

The V call is TRBV18, the J call TRBJ1-1, with a weak D call TRBD1 (5 bases). The CDR3 has 15 amino acids. CDR1 is KGHSH and CDR2 is LQKENI in the germline V gene. Trimming cost V 2 bases and J 0 bases, with 10 bases left between them. CDR3 sequence (DNA): TGTGCCAGCTCACCAAGACAGCTCATGAACACTGAAGCTTTCTTT. This codes for CASSPRQLMNTEAFF.

V usage is TRBV6-5 and J usage is TRBJ2-7, with 9 bases lining up with TRBD1. V dropped 7 bases and J dropped 5; count of bases not matched to a gene: 9. Germline lookup yields CDR1 MNHEY and CDR2 SVGAGI. The CDR3 covers 14 residues. CDR3 DNA: TGTGCCAGCAACGAACCGGGACAGGGAAACGAGCAGTACTTC. Translated, it gives CASNEPGQGNEQYF.

J is TRBJ2-2 and V is TRBV2, with D perhaps matching TRBD1 (5 bases). V lost 6 bases and J 3 bases, leaving 11 bases between the germline ends. CDR3 length: 14 residues. Germline CDR1 SNHLY, CDR2 FYNNEI. CDR3 sequence reads: CASSLLTDTGELFF. CDR3 in DNA: TGTGCCAGCAGCCTCTTGACAGACACCGGGGAGCTGTTTTTT.